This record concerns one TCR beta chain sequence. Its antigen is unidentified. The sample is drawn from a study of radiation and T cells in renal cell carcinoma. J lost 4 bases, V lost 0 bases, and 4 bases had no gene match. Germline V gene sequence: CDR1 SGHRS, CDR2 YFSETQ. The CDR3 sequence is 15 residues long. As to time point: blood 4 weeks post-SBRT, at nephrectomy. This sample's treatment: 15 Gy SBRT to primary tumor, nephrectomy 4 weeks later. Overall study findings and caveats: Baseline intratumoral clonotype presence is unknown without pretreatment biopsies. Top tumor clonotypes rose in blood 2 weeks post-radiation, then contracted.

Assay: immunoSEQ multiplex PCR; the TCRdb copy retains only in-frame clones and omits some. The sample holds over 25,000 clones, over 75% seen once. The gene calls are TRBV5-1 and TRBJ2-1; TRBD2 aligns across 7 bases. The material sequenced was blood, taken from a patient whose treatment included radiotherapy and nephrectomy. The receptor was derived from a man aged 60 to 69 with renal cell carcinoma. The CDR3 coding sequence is TGCGCCAGCAGCTTGGGGGCTAGCGGATACAATGAGCAGTTCTTC. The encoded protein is CASSLGASGYNEQFF. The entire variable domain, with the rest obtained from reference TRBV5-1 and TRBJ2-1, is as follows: KAGVTQTPRYLIKTRGQQVTLSCSPISGHRSVSWYQQTPGQGLQFLFEYFSETQRNKGNFPGRFSGRQFSNSRSEMNVSTLELGDSALYLCASSLGASGYNEQFFGPGTRLTVL.